This is a list of T cell receptor beta chains from one sample in a study of shared clonotypes between healthy human individuals. Some clones are missing from TCRdb's copy, which holds only in-frame ones; the method was immunoSEQ multiplex PCR. Of 2 million to 2.5 million clones listed, about 92% are singletons. The specimen sequenced was naive CD8+ T cells from PBMCs. The receptors come from a man younger than 35 in good health. Some clones in this sample may be carry-over from other donors' samples. CDR3s leave out the opening cysteine and the closing phenylalanine or tryptophan.

J gene: TRBJ1-5; V gene: TRBV7-9; CDR3 protein: ASSLGSAQQPQH
J gene: TRBJ2-2; V gene: TRBV6-5; CDR3 protein: ASSYSRLRELF
J gene: TRBJ2-5; V gene: TRBV7-9; CDR3 protein: ASSSSHAPIFAGETQY
J gene: TRBJ1-3; V gene: TRBV27; CDR3 protein: ASSFPGGGLSGNTIY
J gene: TRBJ2-3; V gene: TRBV13; CDR3 protein: ASSPGRGGTGTDTQY
J gene: TRBJ2-7; V gene: TRBV4-1; CDR3 protein: ASSQGSDPAYEQY
J gene: TRBJ2-1; V gene: TRBV7-9; CDR3 protein: ASSPAGGASYNEQF
J gene: TRBJ2-7; V gene: TRBV25-1; CDR3 protein: ASSDWQGAYEQY
J gene: TRBJ1-3; V gene: TRBV7-2; CDR3 protein: ASSLVPPTGVGNTIY
J gene: TRBJ2-1; V gene: TRBV14; CDR3 protein: ASSHTGNSVQF
J gene: TRBJ2-7; V gene: TRBV2; CDR3 protein: ASREGLAKSYEQY
J gene: TRBJ1-3; V gene: TRBV4-3; CDR3 protein: ASSQGEGGFGNTIY
J gene: TRBJ1-2; V gene: TRBV27; CDR3 protein: ASSSRLPTAPYGYT
J gene: TRBJ2-5; V gene: TRBV7-9; CDR3 protein: ASSSPSGTGDEETQY
J gene: TRBJ1-1; V gene: TRBV28; CDR3 protein: ASSFARVSTEAF
J gene: TRBJ1-2; V gene: TRBV9; CDR3 protein: ASSVGGINGYT
J gene: TRBJ2-2; V gene: TRBV27; CDR3 protein: ASCHGYANTGELF
J gene: TRBJ2-5; V gene: TRBV9; CDR3 protein: ASSPGLAGSFLETQY
J gene: TRBJ2-1; V gene: TRBV27; CDR3 protein: ASSSFRQGAYNEQF
J gene: TRBJ1-2; V gene: TRBV5-6; CDR3 protein: ASSLPFGSYT
J gene: TRBJ1-1; V gene: TRBV19; CDR3 protein: ASSMMENTEAF
J gene: TRBJ1-5; V gene: TRBV28; CDR3 protein: ASSLTPLFQGAPQPQH
J gene: TRBJ1-2; V gene: TRBV6-1; CDR3 protein: ASSGIRGTGQHSNYGYT
J gene: TRBJ1-1; V gene: TRBV13; CDR3 protein: ASSLERGRGAF
J gene: TRBJ2-2; V gene: TRBV5-1; CDR3 protein: ASTPIRPLGELF
J gene: TRBJ2-7; V gene: TRBV27; CDR3 protein: ASSLLLAGGPSYEQY
J gene: TRBJ1-5; V gene: TRBV7-2; CDR3 protein: ASSLDVPGRSQPQH
J gene: TRBJ1-4; V gene: TRBV7-2; CDR3 protein: ASSLEGNLGEKLF
J gene: TRBJ2-7; V gene: TRBV27; CDR3 protein: ASSGGFTYEQY
J gene: TRBJ2-7; V gene: TRBV5-6; CDR3 protein: ASSPGWREGYYEQY
J gene: TRBJ2-2; V gene: TRBV7-9; CDR3 protein: ASSLGYLNTGELF
J gene: TRBJ2-1; V gene: TRBV19; CDR3 protein: ASTSGTSSYNEQF
J gene: TRBJ2-2; V gene: TRBV28; CDR3 protein: ASSLSPAGELF
J gene: TRBJ2-5; V gene: TRBV7-8; CDR3 protein: ATLEETQY
J gene: TRBJ2-7; V gene: TRBV29-1; CDR3 protein: SVELDSYYEQY
J gene: TRBJ2-5; V gene: TRBV27; CDR3 protein: ASSTPLTGVETQY
J gene: TRBJ2-7; V gene: TRBV13; CDR3 protein: ASSLGSERATYEQY
J gene: TRBJ1-2; V gene: TRBV28; CDR3 protein: ASSLARSSYGYT
J gene: TRBJ1-1; V gene: TRBV30; CDR3 protein: AWAANTEAF
J gene: TRBJ1-1; V gene: TRBV21-1; CDR3 protein: ASRDRVEAF
J gene: TRBJ1-3; V gene: TRBV7-9; CDR3 protein: ASSLAQDSRNTIY
J gene: TRBJ2-7; V gene: TRBV6-6; CDR3 protein: ASSYGTKTYEQY
J gene: TRBJ2-5; V gene: TRBV19; CDR3 protein: ASSSIGQFQETQY